This T cell receptor (beta chain) comes out of a study of cytomegalovirus exposure and HLA in healthy donors. Study summary: Later analysis reported that the approximately 110 validation repertoires shared the platform of the approximately 620 first-cohort repertoires. Overall study findings and caveats: A subsequent analysis found that TCR clusters from the first cohort also tended to co-occur in the 120 validation repertoires, with 90% to 95% of cluster scores above 0.

On this clone: Antigen: not known.

Here immunoSEQ multiplex PCR was the method, and the copy in TCRdb shows in-frame clones only, minus some. The top ten hold more than 0.95% of the sample, which has about 120,000 clones, 89% seen once. Sequencing was performed on PBMCs. This TCR came from a woman between 18 and 30 years old in good health and CMV-seronegative.

The CDR3, as DNA: TGTGCCAGCGGAGCAGGGGATGAGCAGTTCTTC. It codes for CASGAGDEQFF. The rearrangement uses TRBV6-5 and TRBJ2-1; D might be TRBD1 (6 bases). The germline V gene encodes CDR1 MNHEY and CDR2 SVGAGI. The CDR3 covers 11 residues. With 8 bases removed from V and 8 bases from J, the gap between germline ends came to 10 bases.